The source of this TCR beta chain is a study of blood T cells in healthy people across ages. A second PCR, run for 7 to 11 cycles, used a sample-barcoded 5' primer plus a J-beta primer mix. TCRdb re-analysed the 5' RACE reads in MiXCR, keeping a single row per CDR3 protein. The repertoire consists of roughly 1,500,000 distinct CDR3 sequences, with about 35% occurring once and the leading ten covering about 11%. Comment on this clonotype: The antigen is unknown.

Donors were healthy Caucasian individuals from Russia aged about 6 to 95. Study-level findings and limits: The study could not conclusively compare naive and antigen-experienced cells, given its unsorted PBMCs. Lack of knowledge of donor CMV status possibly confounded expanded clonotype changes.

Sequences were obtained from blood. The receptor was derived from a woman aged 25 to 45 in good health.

The CDR3 here is CASSSRAMGNEQFF. The CDR3 DNA is TGTGCCAGCAGTTCTCGGGCCATGGGCAATGAGCAGTTCTTC. The genes are TRBV6-4 and TRBJ2-1; D gene unclear. CDR1 MRHNA and CDR2 SNTAGT come from the germline V gene. CDR3 size: 14 residues. Trimming pared 5 bases from V and 6 bases from J, leaving 14 bases between.